Below, 18 T cell receptor beta chains from the same sample are listed, as sequenced in a study of T cells expressing NK-cell markers. No DNA is given; TCRdb re-called the 5' RACE reads and lists each CDR3 protein once. The sample has approximately 150,000 distinct CDR3 sequences. What was sequenced was blood T cells: a sorted CD56 or NKG2C T cell subset, CD4+ or CD8+ T cells, or bulk PBMC T cells (not recorded which). These receptors were obtained from a man in his late teens or twenties in good health.

This chain links TRBV14 with TRBJ2-5; the TCRdb call, TRBD2, lacks DNA for checking. The CDR3 runs 17 residues. Germline-derived CDR1 and CDR2 are SGHDN and FVKESK. CDR3: CASSQGPAGGPGETQYF. Looking up the rest from reference TRBV14 and TRBJ2-5 gives the full variable domain: EAGVTQFPSHSVIEKGQTVTLRCDPISGHDNLYWYRRVMGKEIKFLLHFVKESKQDESGMPNNRFLAERTGGTYSTLKVQPAELEDSGVYFCASSQGPAGGPGETQYFGPGTRLLVL.

V and J are TRBV30 and TRBJ1-1; the TCRdb call, TRBD1, lacks DNA for checking. The CDR3 is 11 residues long. Germline V gene data show CDR1 as GTSNPN and CDR2 as SVGIG (reference sequence). The CDR3 protein is CAYRDSTEAFF. Filled out from reference TRBV30 and TRBJ1-1, the complete variable domain reads SQTIHQWPATLVQPVGSPLSLECTVEGTSNPNLYWYRQAAGRGLQLLFYSVGIGQISSEVPQNLSASRPQDRQFILSSKKLLLSDSGFYLCAYRDSTEAFFGQGTRLTVV.

This chain connects TRBV12-3 or TRBV12-4 to TRBJ2-1; absent DNA, TCRdb's TRBD1 call cannot be checked. The CDR3 has 11 residues. The CDR3 loop reads CASSFPRGQFF.

This chain links TRBV19 with TRBJ2-1. CDR3 length: 17 residues. Germline CDR1 LNHDA, CDR2 SQIVND (reference sequence). CDR3 loop: CASSINIWGSSYNEQFF. Variable domain in full (rest from reference TRBV19 and TRBJ2-1): DGGITQSPKYLFRKEGQNVTLSCEQNLNHDAMYWYRQDPGQGLRLIYYSQIVNDFQKGDIAEGYSVSREKKESFPLTVTSAQKNPTAFYLCASSINIWGSSYNEQFFGPGTRLTVL.

Here the CDR3 reads CASSQSVLAGNVGPRPSNIQYF. The chain is built from TRBV5-1 and TRBJ2-4; TCRdb calls TRBD2, which cannot be checked without DNA. Germline values: CDR1 SGHRS, CDR2 YFSETQ. This CDR3 spans 22 amino acids.

The V gene is TRBV20-1, the J gene TRBJ2-3; TCRdb designates TRBD2, a call that cannot be tested without DNA. Germline V gene lookup returns CDR1 DFQATT and CDR2 SNEGSKA (reference sequence). This CDR3 spans 17 amino acids. CDR3 sequence reads: CSARDRGGRAPPDTQYF.

The gene calls are TRBV6-2 or TRBV6-3 and TRBJ1-1; TCRdb designates TRBD1, a call that cannot be tested without DNA. CDR1 is MNHEY and CDR2 is SVGEGT in the germline V gene. This CDR3 is 15 amino acids long. CDR3 amino acids: CASSSSRQLNTEAFF.

The genes are TRBV7-9 and TRBJ1-1; TCRdb's assignment of TRBD1 cannot be checked, as there is no DNA. Germline lookup yields CDR1 SEHNR and CDR2 FQNEAQ (reference sequence). There are 15 residues in the CDR3. This CDR3 reads CASSTEDRLNTEAFF.

The chain carries TRBV4-2 and TRBJ2-2; TCRdb's assignment of TRBD2 cannot be checked, as there is no DNA. CDR1 LGHNA and CDR2 YNFKEQ come from the germline V gene. The CDR3 totals 16 residues. The CDR3 reads CASSQSPGLNTGELFF.

This chain joins TRBV27 and TRBJ2-1; TCRdb reports TRBD1, a call that lacks DNA to check it against. Per the germline V gene, CDR1 is MNHEY and CDR2 is SMNVEV (reference sequence). This CDR3 is 13 amino acids long. This CDR3 is CASRDSSYNEQFF.

J is TRBJ1-6 and V is TRBV6-1. The CDR3 length is 14 residues. Germline V gives CDR1 MNHNS, CDR2 SASEGT. The CDR3 region is CARGDDCSFSPLHF.

The gene calls are TRBV20-1 and TRBJ2-2; TCRdb reports TRBD2, a call that lacks DNA to check it against. Per the germline V gene, CDR1 is DFQATT and CDR2 is SNEGSKA (reference sequence). The CDR3 runs to 18 residues. The CDR3 here is CSALGLAGKTAGTGELFF.

The gene calls are TRBV7-6 and TRBJ2-7; the D call of TRBD1 rests on TCRdb alone, since no DNA is present to check it. The length of the CDR3 is 14 residues. The germline CDR1 and CDR2 sequences are SGHVS and FNYEAQ. CDR3 in amino acids: CASSLPGQGEEQYF.

The chain employs TRBV27 and TRBJ1-6; the D gene TCRdb calls, TRBD1, cannot be checked with no DNA. The CDR3 is 13 amino acids. Looked up from germline, CDR1 is MNHEY and CDR2 is SMNVEV (reference sequence). CDR3 sequence reads: CASSFQWGAPLHF.

The chain combines TRBV4-3 with TRBJ2-5; the TCRdb D gene call, TRBD1, has no DNA to confirm it. The CDR3 extends over 14 amino acids. From germline, CDR1 is LGHNA and CDR2 YSLEER. This CDR3 is CASSLGTGVETQYF.

The J gene is TRBJ1-1, the V gene TRBV20-1; the D call of TRBD1 rests on TCRdb alone, since no DNA is present to check it. The germline CDR1 and CDR2 sequences are DFQATT and SNEGSKA (reference sequence). CDR3 size: 14 residues. Here the CDR3 reads CSAREPGQQIEAFF.

The chain recombines TRBV5-1 with TRBJ2-3; TCRdb's D gene call, TRBD2, goes unchecked for lack of DNA. Germline lookup yields CDR1 SGHRS and CDR2 YFSETQ. The CDR3 extends over 15 amino acids. The CDR3 here is CASSFGEDFTYTQYF.

The V and J genes are TRBV5-5 and TRBJ2-1; TCRdb lists TRBD2, though no DNA is available to test this call. Germline-derived CDR1 and CDR2 are SGHKS and YYEKEE (reference sequence). The CDR3 covers 14 residues. The chain's CDR3 is CASSLGQGIDEQFF.